The source of this T cell receptor (beta chain) is a study of cytomegalovirus exposure and HLA in healthy donors. PCR used 60 Vbeta primers and 13 Jbeta primers. Sequencing used immunoSEQ multiplex PCR; TCRdb keeps in-frame clones, though not all of them. The sample contains 150,000 or so clones, around 74% of which appear only once. The length of the CDR3 is 16 residues. The junction had 6 bases not matched to a gene; V was cut back by 0 bases and J by 7 bases. In germline, CDR1 is LGHNA, CDR2 YSLEER. The sequence derives from a man aged 18 to 35 in good health and CMV-seronegative. Sequencing input: PBMCs. This sequence joins TRBV4-3 and TRBJ1-4; 9 positions match TRBD1. The CDR3 region has the DNA TGCGCCAGCAGCCAAGAGGGGGGACAGGGCGGTGAAAAACTGTTTTTT. Translation: CASSQEGGQGGEKLFF.